Listed below are T cell receptor beta chains from one sample, sequenced in a study of identifying expanded T cells in peripheral blood. Assay used: immunoSEQ multiplex PCR; TCRdb lists only in-frame clones, some missing. This sample has 100,000 to 150,000 clones, with around 88% found just once. Sequencing was performed on blood. All receptors derive from a person aged 18 to 69 in good health. Each CDR3 is given with its conserved first and last residue. Each record gives: V gene, D gene, clone size, J gene, CDR3 length, CDR3 protein, CDR3 DNA. D genes are given only for firm matches. Clone size is shown for a subset of rows, as once, few, many or a class of expanded clone.

V gene: TRBV6-1
D gene: TRBD1
clone size: .
J gene: TRBJ2-5
CDR3 length: 18
CDR3 protein: CASSEAIHTGVVGETQYF
CDR3 DNA: TGTGCCAGCAGTGAAGCGATCCATACAGGGGTTGTAGGAGAGACCCAGTACTTC

V gene: TRBV14
D gene: TRBD1
clone size: .
J gene: TRBJ1-1
CDR3 length: 16
CDR3 protein: CASSPRLGQGSTEAFF
CDR3 DNA: TGTGCCAGCAGCCCACGCTTGGGACAGGGGAGCACTGAAGCTTTCTTT

V gene: TRBV14
D gene: .
clone size: once
J gene: TRBJ2-1
CDR3 length: 13
CDR3 protein: CASSQVGGLEQFF
CDR3 DNA: TGTGCCAGCAGCCAAGTCGGGGGATTAGAGCAGTTCTTC

V gene: TRBV6-6
D gene: .
clone size: .
J gene: TRBJ1-4
CDR3 length: 16
CDR3 protein: CASSLKGKVFNEKLFF
CDR3 DNA: TGTGCCAGCAGTTTGAAAGGGAAGGTTTTTAACGAAAAACTGTTTTTT

V gene: TRBV7-8
D gene: .
clone size: once
J gene: TRBJ1-6
CDR3 length: 17
CDR3 protein: CASSTDGQSSYNSPLHF
CDR3 DNA: TGTGCCAGCAGCACCGATGGACAGAGCTCCTATAATTCACCCCTCCACTTT

V gene: TRBV5-4
D gene: .
clone size: .
J gene: TRBJ2-7
CDR3 length: 15
CDR3 protein: CASSPNGLANYEQYF
CDR3 DNA: TGTGCCAGCAGTCCCAATGGGCTAGCGAACTACGAGCAGTACTTC

V gene: TRBV5-1
D gene: .
clone size: .
J gene: TRBJ2-3
CDR3 length: 14
CDR3 protein: CASSFGAVTDTQYF
CDR3 DNA: TGCGCCAGCAGCTTTGGCGCGGTCACAGATACGCAGTATTTT

V gene: TRBV4-1
D gene: .
clone size: .
J gene: TRBJ2-5
CDR3 length: 15
CDR3 protein: CASSQDLRGVETQYF
CDR3 DNA: TGCGCCAGCAGCCAAGATTTGAGGGGAGTTGAGACCCAGTACTTC

V gene: TRBV19
D gene: .
clone size: .
J gene: TRBJ2-1
CDR3 length: 16
CDR3 protein: CASTYDAGGSYNEQFF
CDR3 DNA: TGTGCCAGTACCTATGACGCCGGAGGGTCCTACAATGAGCAGTTCTTC

V gene: TRBV18
D gene: .
clone size: .
J gene: TRBJ2-2
CDR3 length: 14
CDR3 protein: CASSQGEDTGELFF
CDR3 DNA: TGTGCCAGCTCACAGGGGGAGGACACCGGGGAGCTGTTTTTT

V gene: TRBV10-3
D gene: TRBD1
clone size: once
J gene: TRBJ1-4
CDR3 length: 13
CDR3 protein: CATQGAGREKLFF
CDR3 DNA: TGTGCCACCCAGGGGGCCGGAAGGGAAAAACTGTTTTTT

V gene: TRBV21-1
D gene: .
clone size: .
J gene: TRBJ2-2
CDR3 length: 14
CDR3 protein: CASSRGLPCGELFF
CDR3 DNA: TGTGCCAGCAGCAGGGGACTACCGTGCGGGGAGCTGTTTTTT

V gene: TRBV5-1
D gene: .
clone size: .
J gene: TRBJ1-1
CDR3 length: 17
CDR3 protein: CASSLDGIGRMNTEAFF
CDR3 DNA: TGCGCCAGCAGCTTGGACGGCATAGGGAGGATGAACACTGAAGCTTTCTTT

V gene: TRBV7-2
D gene: .
clone size: .
J gene: TRBJ1-5
CDR3 length: 15
CDR3 protein: CASSLYRTANQPQHF
CDR3 DNA: TGTGCCAGCAGCTTATACCGGACAGCTAATCAGCCCCAGCATTTT

V gene: TRBV11-2
D gene: TRBD2
clone size: once
J gene: TRBJ2-7
CDR3 length: 18
CDR3 protein: CASSRERGSGRAGDEQYF
CDR3 DNA: TGTGCCAGCAGCCGGGAGAGAGGTAGCGGGAGGGCCGGTGACGAGCAGTACTTC

V gene: TRBV12-2
D gene: .
clone size: few
J gene: TRBJ2-5
CDR3 length: 15
CDR3 protein: CASRRPQGAQETQYF
CDR3 DNA: TGTGCAAGTCGCCGACCTCAAGGGGCACAAGAGACCCAGTACTTC

V gene: TRBV7-3
D gene: .
clone size: .
J gene: TRBJ2-3
CDR3 length: 15
CDR3 protein: CASSLDRISTDTQYF
CDR3 DNA: TGTGCCAGCAGCCTCGACAGAATTAGCACAGATACGCAGTATTTT

V gene: TRBV4-1
D gene: TRBD1
clone size: few
J gene: TRBJ2-3
CDR3 length: 17
CDR3 protein: CASSQEVGQPGGDTQYF
CDR3 DNA: TGCGCCAGCAGCCAAGAGGTGGGACAGCCCGGCGGGGATACGCAGTATTTT

V gene: TRBV28
D gene: .
clone size: .
J gene: TRBJ2-7
CDR3 length: 13
CDR3 protein: CASLPPGAYEQYF
CDR3 DNA: TGTGCCAGCCTCCCCCCCGGGGCCTACGAGCAGTACTTC

V gene: TRBV19
D gene: .
clone size: .
J gene: TRBJ2-3
CDR3 length: 12
CDR3 protein: CATAPWPDTQYF
CDR3 DNA: TGTGCCACCGCCCCGTGGCCAGATACGCAGTATTTT

V gene: TRBV14
D gene: .
clone size: .
J gene: TRBJ2-1
CDR3 length: 14
CDR3 protein: CASSEGPLRSEQFF
CDR3 DNA: TGTGCCAGCAGCGAGGGACCCCTCCGGAGTGAGCAGTTCTTC

V gene: TRBV5-4
D gene: TRBD1
clone size: .
J gene: TRBJ1-1
CDR3 length: 16
CDR3 protein: CASSLGQGSLVTEAFF
CDR3 DNA: TGTGCCAGCAGCTTGGGACAGGGGTCTCTGGTCACTGAAGCTTTCTTT

V gene: TRBV7-9
D gene: .
clone size: .
J gene: TRBJ2-1
CDR3 length: 15
CDR3 protein: CASSDRDPNYNEQFF
CDR3 DNA: TGTGCCAGCAGCGACCGGGACCCCAACTACAATGAGCAGTTCTTC

V gene: TRBV7-8
D gene: .
clone size: .
J gene: TRBJ2-7
CDR3 length: 15
CDR3 protein: CASSLGRVGVYEQYF
CDR3 DNA: TGTGCCAGCAGCTTGGGTAGGGTTGGAGTCTACGAGCAGTACTTC

V gene: TRBV5-1
D gene: TRBD2
clone size: .
J gene: TRBJ2-5
CDR3 length: 15
CDR3 protein: CASSLLAGPQETQYF
CDR3 DNA: TGCGCCAGCAGCTTACTAGCGGGCCCCCAAGAGACCCAGTACTTC

V gene: TRBV4-1
D gene: .
clone size: few
J gene: TRBJ1-5
CDR3 length: 13
CDR3 protein: CASSQDREPPQHF
CDR3 DNA: TGCGCCAGCAGCCAAGATCGGGAGCCGCCCCAGCATTTT

V gene: TRBV9
D gene: .
clone size: .
J gene: TRBJ1-3
CDR3 length: 13
CDR3 protein: CASSVGGADTIYF
CDR3 DNA: TGTGCCAGCAGCGTAGGGGGGGCGGACACCATATATTTT

V gene: TRBV29-1
D gene: TRBD2
clone size: .
J gene: TRBJ2-3
CDR3 length: 14
CDR3 protein: CSVASGGTTDTQYF
CDR3 DNA: TGCAGCGTTGCTAGCGGGGGGACCACAGATACGCAGTATTTT

V gene: TRBV2
D gene: TRBD1
clone size: .
J gene: TRBJ1-4
CDR3 length: 16
CDR3 protein: CASRRQGTEANEKLFF
CDR3 DNA: TGTGCCAGCAGAAGACAGGGGACGGAGGCTAATGAAAAACTGTTTTTT

V gene: TRBV5-6
D gene: TRBD1
clone size: .
J gene: TRBJ2-7
CDR3 length: 14
CDR3 protein: CASSRRQGADEQYF
CDR3 DNA: TGTGCCAGCAGCCGGCGGCAGGGGGCGGACGAGCAGTACTTC

V gene: TRBV5-1
D gene: TRBD1
clone size: .
J gene: TRBJ2-3
CDR3 length: 15
CDR3 protein: CASSFSGGYTDTQYF
CDR3 DNA: TGCGCCAGCAGCTTCTCAGGGGGCTACACAGATACGCAGTATTTT

V gene: TRBV18
D gene: .
clone size: .
J gene: TRBJ1-4
CDR3 length: 13
CDR3 protein: CASSPLDSGKLFF
CDR3 DNA: TGTGCCAGCTCACCATTAGATTCCGGAAAACTGTTTTTT

V gene: TRBV5-8
D gene: TRBD1
clone size: .
J gene: TRBJ1-5
CDR3 length: 17
CDR3 protein: CASSRDRAVYSNQPQHF
CDR3 DNA: TGTGCCAGCAGCCGGGACAGGGCGGTATATAGCAATCAGCCCCAGCATTTT

V gene: TRBV10-3
D gene: .
clone size: once
J gene: TRBJ1-1
CDR3 length: 12
CDR3 protein: CAISEMGTEAFF
CDR3 DNA: TGTGCCATCAGTGAAATGGGCACTGAAGCTTTCTTT

V gene: TRBV5-6
D gene: .
clone size: .
J gene: TRBJ1-3
CDR3 length: 15
CDR3 protein: CASSLGRGSGNTIYF
CDR3 DNA: TGTGCCAGCAGCTTGGGCAGGGGTTCGGGAAACACCATATATTTT

V gene: TRBV7-2
D gene: .
clone size: .
J gene: TRBJ2-5
CDR3 length: 14
CDR3 protein: CASSLSPVQETQYF
CDR3 DNA: TGTGCCAGCAGCCTCTCTCCGGTCCAAGAGACCCAGTACTTC

V gene: TRBV28
D gene: .
clone size: .
J gene: TRBJ1-1
CDR3 length: 16
CDR3 protein: CASSPGDTLPSTEAFF
CDR3 DNA: TGTGCCAGCAGTCCCGGGGACACCTTACCGAGCACTGAAGCTTTCTTT

V gene: TRBV19
D gene: TRBD2
clone size: .
J gene: TRBJ2-1
CDR3 length: 15
CDR3 protein: CASSIGLASYNEQFF
CDR3 DNA: TGTGCCAGTAGTATCGGACTAGCGAGTTACAATGAGCAGTTCTTC

V gene: TRBV11-2
D gene: .
clone size: .
J gene: TRBJ2-1
CDR3 length: 11
CDR3 protein: CASSQTDEQFF
CDR3 DNA: TGTGCCAGCAGCCAGACGGATGAGCAGTTCTTC

V gene: TRBV7-8
D gene: .
clone size: .
J gene: TRBJ2-7
CDR3 length: 15
CDR3 protein: CASILAPGQMYEQYF
CDR3 DNA: TGTGCCAGCATCCTCGCCCCGGGACAAATGTACGAGCAGTACTTC

V gene: TRBV7-2
D gene: .
clone size: .
J gene: TRBJ1-1
CDR3 length: 18
CDR3 protein: CASSLAARWQGVRTEAFF
CDR3 DNA: TGTGCCAGCAGCTTAGCCGCGCGGTGGCAGGGTGTGCGCACTGAAGCTTTCTTT

V gene: TRBV10-3
D gene: .
clone size: few
J gene: TRBJ1-2
CDR3 length: 13
CDR3 protein: CAISEGLGVGYTF
CDR3 DNA: TGTGCCATCAGTGAGGGCCTGGGGGTTGGCTACACCTTC

V gene: TRBV11-1
D gene: .
clone size: .
J gene: TRBJ2-3
CDR3 length: 14
CDR3 protein: CASSLLGHTDTQYF
CDR3 DNA: TGTGCCAGCAGCTTACTCGGGCACACAGATACGCAGTATTTT

V gene: TRBV30
D gene: TRBD2
clone size: .
J gene: TRBJ2-5
CDR3 length: 15
CDR3 protein: CAWSRDRAGGKTQYF
CDR3 DNA: TGTGCCTGGAGTCGCGACAGGGCGGGGGGGAAGACCCAGTACTTC

V gene: TRBV5-1
D gene: .
clone size: .
J gene: TRBJ1-2
CDR3 length: 13
CDR3 protein: CASSLAGNYGYTF
CDR3 DNA: TGCGCCAGCAGCTTGGCGGGGAACTATGGCTACACCTTC

V gene: TRBV6-4
D gene: TRBD1
clone size: .
J gene: TRBJ1-6
CDR3 length: 15
CDR3 protein: CASSPTGVGNSPLHF
CDR3 DNA: TGTGCCAGCAGTCCTACAGGGGTAGGGAATTCACCCCTCCACTTT

V gene: TRBV9
D gene: .
clone size: .
J gene: TRBJ1-4
CDR3 length: 14
CDR3 protein: CASSVSGGGEKLFF
CDR3 DNA: TGTGCCAGCAGCGTCAGCGGAGGGGGGGAAAAACTGTTTTTT

V gene: TRBV6-5
D gene: TRBD1
clone size: few
J gene: TRBJ1-4
CDR3 length: 14
CDR3 protein: CASSRGQSNEKLFF
CDR3 DNA: TGTGCCAGCAGTCGGGGACAGTCTAATGAAAAACTGTTTTTT

V gene: TRBV5-4
D gene: .
clone size: few
J gene: TRBJ1-1
CDR3 length: 13
CDR3 protein: CASSAPRVTEAFF
CDR3 DNA: TGTGCCAGCAGCGCCCCTAGGGTCACTGAAGCTTTCTTT

V gene: TRBV28
D gene: .
clone size: .
J gene: TRBJ2-7
CDR3 length: 13
CDR3 protein: CASSLFLSYEQYF
CDR3 DNA: TGTGCCAGCAGTTTATTCCTATCCTACGAGCAGTACTTC

V gene: TRBV2
D gene: .
clone size: .
J gene: TRBJ2-7
CDR3 length: 14
CDR3 protein: CASSDFSRVNEQYF
CDR3 DNA: TGTGCCAGCAGTGACTTCAGCAGGGTCAACGAGCAGTACTTC

V gene: TRBV5-4
D gene: TRBD2
clone size: .
J gene: TRBJ2-2
CDR3 length: 18
CDR3 protein: CASSGSGAGGVNTGELFF
CDR3 DNA: TGTGCCAGCAGCGGATCGGGTGCCGGGGGGGTGAACACCGGGGAGCTGTTTTTT

V gene: TRBV5-8
D gene: .
clone size: .
J gene: TRBJ1-1
CDR3 length: 14
CDR3 protein: CASSLGGQNTEAFF
CDR3 DNA: TGTGCCAGCAGTCTCGGAGGGCAGAACACTGAAGCTTTCTTT

V gene: TRBV2
D gene: TRBD1
clone size: .
J gene: TRBJ1-5
CDR3 length: 15
CDR3 protein: CASTRGGQSNQPQHF
CDR3 DNA: TGTGCCAGCACCAGGGGGGGACAAAGCAATCAGCCCCAGCATTTT

V gene: TRBV6-1
D gene: .
clone size: .
J gene: TRBJ1-1
CDR3 length: 13
CDR3 protein: CASKTALNTEAFF
CDR3 DNA: TGTGCCAGTAAAACAGCGTTGAACACTGAAGCTTTCTTT

V gene: TRBV6-1
D gene: TRBD1
clone size: .
J gene: TRBJ1-2
CDR3 length: 12
CDR3 protein: CASLTGGKAYTF
CDR3 DNA: TGTGCCAGCTTGACAGGGGGCAAGGCCTACACCTTC

V gene: TRBV5-8
D gene: .
clone size: .
J gene: TRBJ1-5
CDR3 length: 15
CDR3 protein: CASSSAWWGGQPQHF
CDR3 DNA: TGTGCCAGCAGCTCCGCCTGGTGGGGGGGCCAGCCCCAGCATTTT

V gene: TRBV4-3
D gene: TRBD2
clone size: .
J gene: TRBJ2-1
CDR3 length: 16
CDR3 protein: CASSYRWSGAYNEQFF
CDR3 DNA: TGCGCCAGCAGCTATCGCTGGAGCGGGGCCTACAATGAGCAGTTCTTC